This T cell receptor beta chain comes out of a study of blood T cells in healthy people across ages. Then a second PCR, running about 7 to 11 cycles, was carried out with a sample-barcoded 5' primer and a J-beta primer mix. TCRdb re-analysed the 5' RACE reads in MiXCR, keeping a single row per CDR3 protein. The top ten hold roughly 10% of the sample, which has 900,000 to 950,000 distinct CDR3 sequences, almost 30% seen once. This CDR3 spans 13 amino acids. Between the trimmed V and J ends, which lost 6 bases and 5 bases, there was a span of 8 bases. In addition, the sample was reused for a study of T cells of mothers and their children. As that report states: A few healthy Caucasian mothers gave samples, and so did their six children.

The rearrangement uses TRBV12-3 or TRBV12-4 and TRBJ1-6; D unresolved. The TCR originated in a woman in her 40s in good health. The sequenced sample was blood. The CDR3 spells CASSPRNNSPLHF. Here the CDR3 DNA reads TGTGCCAGCAGCCCAAGGAATAATTCACCCCTCCACTTT.